This passage covers 2 T cell receptor beta chains from one sample sequenced in a study of blood T cell repertoires in COVID-19. TCRdb's table, derived via immunoSEQ multiplex PCR, lists solely in-frame clones and lacks some. Among under 150,000 clones listed, roughly 79% were seen once. Sequencing was performed on peripheral blood. These receptors were obtained from a human donor with acute or convalescent COVID-19. The donor label of this sample is uncertain.

The chain combines TRBV5-6 with TRBJ1-4; D is unclear. The germline V gene has CDR1 SGHDT and CDR2 YYEEEE. The CDR3 sequence is 14 residues long. V lost 4 bases and J lost 5, with 12 bases in between. The CDR3 nucleotides are TGTGCCAGCAGCCTGATGGACTCAAATGAAAAACTGTTTTTT. Its translation: CASSLMDSNEKLFF.

This clone has more than one count but fewer than ten. This chain links TRBV25-1 with TRBJ1-3; TRBD1 is a possible D gene (5 bases). CDR1 and CDR2 (germline): MGHDK, SYGVNS. Trimming removed 8 bases from V and 0 bases from J, with 20 bases in between. The CDR3 extends over 17 amino acids. CDR3: CASLSGEGEVSGNTIYF. The DNA for the CDR3 is TGTGCCAGCCTCTCGGGAGAAGGGGAGGTCTCTGGAAACACCATATATTTT.